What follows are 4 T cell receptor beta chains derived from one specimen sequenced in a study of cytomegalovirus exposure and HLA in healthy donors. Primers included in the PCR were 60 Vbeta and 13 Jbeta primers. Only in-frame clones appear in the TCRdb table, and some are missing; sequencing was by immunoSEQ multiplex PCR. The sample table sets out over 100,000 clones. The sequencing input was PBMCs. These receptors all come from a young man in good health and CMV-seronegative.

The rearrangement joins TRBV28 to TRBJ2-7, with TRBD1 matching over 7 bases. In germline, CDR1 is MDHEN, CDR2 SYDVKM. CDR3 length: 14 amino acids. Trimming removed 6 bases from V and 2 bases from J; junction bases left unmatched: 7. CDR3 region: CASSPGTATYEQYF. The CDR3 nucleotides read TGTGCCAGCAGCCCCGGGACAGCAACCTACGAGCAGTACTTC.

The CDR3 region has the DNA TGTGCCAGCAGCTTGGTACTAAGCGGGGGGCTCGGCTACAATGAGCAGTTCTTC. Encoded protein: CASSLVLSGGLGYNEQFF. This chain links TRBV5-4 with TRBJ2-1, with TRBD2 matching over 9 bases. CDR3 length equals 18 residues. The trim removed 0 bases at V and 3 bases at J, leaving 10 bases unmatched. CDR1 is SGHNT and CDR2 is YYREEE in the germline V gene (reference sequence).

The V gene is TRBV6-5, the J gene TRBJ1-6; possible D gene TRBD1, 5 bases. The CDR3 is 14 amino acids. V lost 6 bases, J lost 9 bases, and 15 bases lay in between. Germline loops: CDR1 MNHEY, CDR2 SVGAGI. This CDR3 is CASRVGEGTSPLHF. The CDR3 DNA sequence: TGTGCCAGCAGGGTGGGGGAGGGGACTTCACCCCTCCACTTT.

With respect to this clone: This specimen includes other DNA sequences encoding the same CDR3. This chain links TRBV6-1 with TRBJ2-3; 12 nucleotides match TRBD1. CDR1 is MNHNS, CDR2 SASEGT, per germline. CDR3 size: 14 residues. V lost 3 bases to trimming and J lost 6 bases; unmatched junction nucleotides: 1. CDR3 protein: CASSEGQGADTQYF. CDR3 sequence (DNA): TGTGCCAGCAGTGAGGGACAGGGGGCGGATACGCAGTATTTT.